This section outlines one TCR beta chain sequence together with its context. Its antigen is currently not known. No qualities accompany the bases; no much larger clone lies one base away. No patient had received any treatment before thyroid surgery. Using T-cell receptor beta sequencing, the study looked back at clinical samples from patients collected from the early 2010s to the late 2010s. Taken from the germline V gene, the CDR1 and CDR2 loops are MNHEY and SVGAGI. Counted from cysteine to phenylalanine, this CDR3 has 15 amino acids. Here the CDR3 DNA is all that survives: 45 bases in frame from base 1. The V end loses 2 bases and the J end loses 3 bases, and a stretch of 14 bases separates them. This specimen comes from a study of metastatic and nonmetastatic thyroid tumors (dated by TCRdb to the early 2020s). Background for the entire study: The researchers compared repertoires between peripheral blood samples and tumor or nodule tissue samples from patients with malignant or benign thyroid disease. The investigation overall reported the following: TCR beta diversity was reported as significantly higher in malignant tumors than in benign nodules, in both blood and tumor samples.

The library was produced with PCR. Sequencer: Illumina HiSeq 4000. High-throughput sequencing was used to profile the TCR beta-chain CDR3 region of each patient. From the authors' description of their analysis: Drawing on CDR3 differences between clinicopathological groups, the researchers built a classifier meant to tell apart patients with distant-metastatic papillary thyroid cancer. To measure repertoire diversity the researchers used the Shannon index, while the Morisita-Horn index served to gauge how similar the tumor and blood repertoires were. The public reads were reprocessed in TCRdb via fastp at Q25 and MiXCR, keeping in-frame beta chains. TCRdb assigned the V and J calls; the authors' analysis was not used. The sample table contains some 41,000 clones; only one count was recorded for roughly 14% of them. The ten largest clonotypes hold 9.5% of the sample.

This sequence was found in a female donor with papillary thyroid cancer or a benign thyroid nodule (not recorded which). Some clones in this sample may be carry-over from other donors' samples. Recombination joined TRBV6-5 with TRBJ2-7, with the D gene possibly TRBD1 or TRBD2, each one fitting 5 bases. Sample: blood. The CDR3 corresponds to CASSYNGTGLYEQYF. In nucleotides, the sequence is TGTGCCAGCAGTTACAACGGGACCGGGCTCTACGAGCAGTACTTC.